Listed below are T cell receptor beta chains from one sample, sequenced in a study of T cells in tuberculosis. Sequencing used immunoSEQ multiplex PCR; TCRdb keeps in-frame clones, though not all of them. Of some 31,000 clones listed, roughly 90% are singletons. The sample comprised PBMCs. Source of these receptors: a donor between 10 and 35 years old with latent tuberculosis or without tuberculosis infection. CDR3s include the opening cysteine and the closing phenylalanine or tryptophan. D genes are given only for firm matches. Some rows have no size entry. The others give once, few or many, or a class for an expanded clone.

v_gene,j_gene,abundance,len,d_gene,CDR3nt,CDR3aa
TRBV7-2,TRBJ1-2,once,16,TRBD1,TGTGCCAGCAGCTTAGCAATGTCAGGGGGTAAATATGGCTACACCTTC,CASSLAMSGGKYGYTF
TRBV11-2,TRBJ1-4,NA,16,NA,TGTGCCAGCAGCTCCAACCCCCGGTCAACTAATGAAAAACTGTTTTTT,CASSSNPRSTNEKLFF
TRBV6-4,TRBJ2-1,NA,13,NA,TGTGCCAGCAGTGACTCTCGCGGCAATGAGCAGTTCTTC,CASSDSRGNEQFF
TRBV29-1,TRBJ2-1,NA,17,NA,TGCAGCGTTGTTTTCTTCTGGGTAGCGAGCTCCTACAATGAGCAGTTCTTC,CSVVFFWVASSYNEQFF
TRBV6-5,TRBJ1-1,NA,16,NA,TGTGCCAGCAGTTACCTTAAACCGCGGTCGGACACTGAAGCTTTCTTT,CASSYLKPRSDTEAFF
TRBV9,TRBJ2-3,NA,15,TRBD2,TGTGCCAGCAGCCCTAGCGGGGGGGCGACAGATACGCAGTATTTT,CASSPSGGATDTQYF
TRBV11-3,TRBJ2-1,NA,15,NA,TGTGCCAGCAGCAACCGAGGGAGCTCCTACAATGAGCAGTTCTTC,CASSNRGSSYNEQFF
TRBV28,TRBJ1-1,NA,16,TRBD1,TGTGCCAGCAGTTTAAACCCGGGACAGAGTCGAGCTGAAGCTTTCTTT,CASSLNPGQSRAEAFF
TRBV6-4,TRBJ2-2,few,15,TRBD2,TGTGCCAGCAGTGAGAGCGGGGGGTCCACCGGGGAGCTGTTTTTT,CASSESGGSTGELFF
TRBV7-9,TRBJ2-7,NA,13,NA,TGTGCCAGCAGCTTAGCGCAAGGGGCAGGGGAGTACTTC,CASSLAQGAGEYF
TRBV12-2,TRBJ1-1,NA,17,NA,TGTGCAAGTCGCTTAGGCGCAGGGCGCCCTCACCGGACTGAAGCTTTCTTT,CASRLGAGRPHRTEAFF
TRBV29-1,TRBJ1-2,NA,12,NA,TGCAGCGTCCCAGGGCCGAACTATGGCTACACCTTC,CSVPGPNYGYTF
TRBV19,TRBJ1-5,NA,14,NA,TGTGCCAGTAGACCAACCGGGGGGACTCAGCCCCAGCATTTT,CASRPTGGTQPQHF
TRBV5-5,TRBJ2-7,NA,11,NA,TGTGCCAGCACCAATTTCTACGAGCAGTACTTC,CASTNFYEQYF
TRBV28,TRBJ1-2,NA,17,TRBD1,TGTGCCAGCAGCTCCAGCCCACAGGGGGCCTTTAACTATGGCTACACCTTC,CASSSSPQGAFNYGYTF
TRBV30,TRBJ2-7,NA,10,NA,TGTGCCTGGCATTCTGGGGAGACGTACTTC,CAWHSGETYF
TRBV9,TRBJ2-1,NA,15,NA,TGTGCCAGCAGCGTAGGGGCAGGGGCAGGGAATGAGCAGTTCTTC,CASSVGAGAGNEQFF
TRBV30,TRBJ2-1,NA,11,NA,TGTGCCTGGGGACAGCGCGATGAGCAGTTCTTC,CAWGQRDEQFF
TRBV27,TRBJ2-2,few,14,NA,TGTGCCAGCAGCACCACAGGGAGGGCCGGGGAGCTGTTTTTT,CASSTTGRAGELFF
TRBV6-5,TRBJ2-3,NA,12,TRBD1,TGTGCCGCCACAGGGGCGGTTGGGACGCAGTATTTT,CAATGAVGTQYF
TRBV5-4,TRBJ1-6,NA,15,NA,TGTGCCAGCAGCCGCAACAGGGATCGGAATTCACCCCTCCACTTT,CASSRNRDRNSPLHF
TRBV19,TRBJ2-7,once,14,TRBD2,TGTGCCAGTAGTATGGGGGGGCTAGCGGGAGAGCAGTACTTC,CASSMGGLAGEQYF
TRBV7-9,TRBJ1-4,NA,16,NA,TGTGCCAGCAGCTTAGGGAGGCAGTCAACTAATGAAAAACTGTTTTTT,CASSLGRQSTNEKLFF
TRBV11-2,TRBJ2-5,NA,18,TRBD1,TGTGCCAGCAGCCTATGGTTTCGGACAGGGACCCTCCAAGAGACCCAGTACTTC,CASSLWFRTGTLQETQYF
TRBV5-6,TRBJ1-4,NA,12,NA,TGTGCCAGCAGCTCCGGAGGGGAAAAACTGTTTTTT,CASSSGGEKLFF
TRBV7-2,TRBJ1-4,NA,14,NA,TGTGCCAGCAGCTTGAGCAGTAGGAGTGAAAAACTGTTTTTT,CASSLSSRSEKLFF
TRBV7-2,TRBJ2-2,NA,14,NA,TGTGCCAGCAGCGTTGGACAAGCCACCGGGGAGCTGTTTTTT,CASSVGQATGELFF
TRBV29-1,TRBJ1-1,NA,13,TRBD1,TGCAGCGTCTGCAGGGGGCAGGGCACTGAAGCTTTCTTT,CSVCRGQGTEAFF
TRBV7-6,TRBJ1-3,NA,18,NA,TGTGCCAGCAGCTTAGCGCGCGGGTACAGCACCTCTGGAAACACCATATATTTT,CASSLARGYSTSGNTIYF
TRBV5-5,TRBJ1-2,NA,14,NA,TGTGCCAGCAGCTTGGAACACGTTAACTATGGCTACACCTTC,CASSLEHVNYGYTF
TRBV11-2,TRBJ2-6,NA,18,TRBD1,TGTGCCAGCAGCTTGCAGACAGGGGCACGCTCTGGGGCCAACGTCCTGACTTTC,CASSLQTGARSGANVLTF
TRBV28,TRBJ1-2,NA,12,NA,TGTGTTTGCGCAAAGTCCCACTATGGCTACACCTTC,CVCAKSHYGYTF
TRBV2,TRBJ1-5,NA,13,NA,TGTGCCAGCAGCGACAATAGCAATCAGCCCCAGCATTTT,CASSDNSNQPQHF
TRBV10-3,TRBJ2-7,few,14,TRBD1,TGTGCCATCAGCTCCGGGACAGGGCAAGGCGAGCAGTACTTC,CAISSGTGQGEQYF
TRBV2,TRBJ1-6,few,14,NA,TGTGCCAGCAGTGACGAAGGGGGAAGGACACCCCTCCACTTT,CASSDEGGRTPLHF
TRBV18,TRBJ1-1,NA,13,NA,TGTGCCAGCTCATCGACAGTAAACACTGAAGCTTTCTTT,CASSSTVNTEAFF
TRBV7-6,TRBJ2-7,NA,13,NA,TGTGCCAGCAGCACCGGGATATCCTACGAGCAGTACTTC,CASSTGISYEQYF
TRBV7-6,TRBJ1-1,NA,14,NA,TGTGCCAGCACCCCAGGGAGGAGAAACACTGAAGCTTTCTTT,CASTPGRRNTEAFF
TRBV28,TRBJ2-2,NA,15,NA,TGTGCCAGCAGTCCTCTCAAATTCGGGACCGGGGAGCTGTTTTTT,CASSPLKFGTGELFF
TRBV5-6,TRBJ1-4,NA,17,NA,TGTGCCAGCAGTCTGGGGCCAGGGCCTCGTACTAATGAAAAACTGTTTTTT,CASSLGPGPRTNEKLFF
TRBV27,TRBJ1-5,NA,14,NA,TGTGCCAGCAGTTGGCAGGGGAGGGGTCAGCCCCAGCATTTT,CASSWQGRGQPQHF
TRBV30,TRBJ2-5,NA,15,TRBD2,TGTGCCTGGAGTGTAGGGGGTAGCGGGAGTGAGACCCAGTACTTC,CAWSVGGSGSETQYF
TRBV27,TRBJ1-2,NA,15,NA,TGTGCCAGCAGGCCTATTAGAGGGCGGGGCTATGGCTACACCTTC,CASRPIRGRGYGYTF
TRBV28,TRBJ1-5,NA,18,NA,TGTGCCAGCAGTTTTACTTTGGCAGGGGAGCCCGCGGGCCAGCCCCAGCATTTT,CASSFTLAGEPAGQPQHF
TRBV5-6,TRBJ1-2,NA,14,TRBD1,TGTGCCAGCAGGCGAACAGGGGGAGAAGGAGGCTACACCTTC,CASRRTGGEGGYTF
TRBV7-9,TRBJ1-2,few,16,TRBD1,TGTGCCAGCAGCTTCCAATGGGGCAGGGGGCACTATGGCTACACCTTC,CASSFQWGRGHYGYTF
TRBV9,TRBJ1-4,few,15,TRBD1,TGTGCCAGCAGCATAACAGGGGATACTAATGAAAAACTGTTTTTT,CASSITGDTNEKLFF
TRBV6-5,TRBJ2-1,NA,14,NA,TGTGCCAGCAGTTACTTGTCACAGTACAATGAGCAGTTCTTC,CASSYLSQYNEQFF
TRBV9,TRBJ2-7,NA,15,TRBD1,TGTGCCAGCAGCCTCCGGGACAGGGAGGTGTACGAGCAGTACTTC,CASSLRDREVYEQYF
TRBV11-3,TRBJ2-7,NA,17,TRBD2,TGTGCCAGCAGCCCCACCTTCGTAGCGGGGGGCTCCTACGAGCAGTACTTC,CASSPTFVAGGSYEQYF
TRBV19,TRBJ1-4,NA,15,TRBD1,TGTGCCAGTAGTATGATTTCGGACAGGGGTGAAAAACTGTTTTTT,CASSMISDRGEKLFF
TRBV28,TRBJ2-1,NA,14,TRBD2,TGTGCCAGCAGTGAAACTAGCGGGAGGGGTGAGCAGTTCTTC,CASSETSGRGEQFF
TRBV28,TRBJ2-7,NA,9,NA,TGTGCCAGCCCTTGCGAGCAGTACTTC,CASPCEQYF
TRBV7-9,TRBJ2-1,NA,14,TRBD1,TGTGCCAGCAGCTTATCCGGGACAGTAGATGAGCAGTTCTTC,CASSLSGTVDEQFF
TRBV6-4,TRBJ2-7,NA,15,NA,TGTGCCAGCAGTGACTCTCCCGGTGCTGTCCACGAGCAGTACTTC,CASSDSPGAVHEQYF